This T cell receptor beta chain was observed in a study of low-dose radiotherapy and immunotherapy resistance in tumors (dated by TCRdb to the early 2020s). Study-level background: Cohort 1 received 0.5 Gy per fraction every 2 weeks, with a prescribed total PTV dose of 6.5 Gy. Aspirin 300 mg was taken orally once daily by patients for four cycles, starting on cycle 1 day 1. In Cohort 2, 1 Gy per fraction was delivered every two weeks, for a total of 13 Gy over 26 weeks. Eight patients were included in the translational analysis: three from the first dose cohort and the first five from the second dose cohort. Nivolumab and ipilimumab were both given intravenously, with nivolumab at a 240 mg flat dose every two weeks and ipilimumab at 1 mg/kg every six weeks. The trial did not randomize participants into treatment groups. Every two weeks, patients got intravenous cyclophosphamide at 200 mg/m2, given one day ahead of each radiation and immunotherapy administration.

For sequencing, an Illumina HiSeq 2500 was employed. Superscript III and a set of TRAV- and TRBV-specific primers were used to synthesize first-strand cDNA, so that both TCRalpha and TCRbeta chains were covered. A roughly 18-cycle PCR with Phusion amplified the TCRs, pairing a constant-region primer with the adapter that was attached to the V primers. The MessageAmp II aRNA Amplification Kit was used to amplify the isolated mRNA, with in vitro transcription run for less than 20 hours at 37 degrees C. The Dynabeads mRNA DIRECT Purification Kit was used to isolate mRNA for TCR sequencing. Indexed Illumina adapters were added in a second 25-cycle Phusion PCR, and the resulting products were purified with AMPure XP beads. Per the original workflow: Using custom Perl scripts, TCR sequences encoding the same protein were pooled, out-of-frame sequences were removed, and the abundance of each clonotype was computed. Any TCR sequence backed by just one read was left out of the analysis. Repertoire metrics included Shannon entropy, Gini index, clonality, richness, and frequency of TCRs shared between repertoires. TCRdb reworked the public reads: Q25 trimming with fastp, MiXCR clone assembly, productive beta chains retained. Rows with a matching CDR3 protein are joined into one entry that keeps the most common DNA and genes. The V and J calls reflect TCRdb's pipeline rather than the authors' work. This sample lists under 90,000 distinct CDR3 sequences; over 15% were detected once. Together, the top ten hold approximately 1.3% of the sample.

In this sample, this clonotype turned up many times. The antigen it recognizes is unknown. It has no much larger one-base neighbor in the sample; base qualities were not kept. This sample's time point label indicates: after trial treatment. Read against the paper, the sample's treatment or condition label means: LDRT plus nivolumab, ipilimumab, low-dose cyclophosphamide and aspirin (RACIN trial). Donors were enrolled in RACIN, a single-arm phase I dose-escalation trial combining nivolumab, ipilimumab, aspirin, low-dose cyclophosphamide and low-dose radiotherapy. Eligible patients had advanced, TIL-negative solid tumors. This TCR came from a male donor with prostate cancer. The specimen was PBMCs, collected after low-dose radiotherapy plus immunotherapy.

The bases are TGTGCCAGCAGCTTAAGGCCCGGAGGGGTTGGTACCGGGGAGCTGTTTTTT. It codes for CASSLRPGGVGTGELFF. The receptor chain draws on TRBV7-3 and TRBJ2-2, with TRBD2 as a weak D call on 6 bases. The germline V gene provides CDR1 SGHTA and CDR2 FQGTGA. V is pared back by 1 base and J by 5 bases, with 17 bases lying between the germline termini. Including the terminal cysteine and phenylalanine, the CDR3 comprises 17 residues. Only the CDR3 DNA is retained, 51 bases long and in frame from the first base.